This TCR beta chain is drawn from a study of blood T cells in healthy people across ages. Study results and caveats: Since the PBMCs were unsorted, naive and antigen-experienced cells could not be conclusively compared.

Of note for this clonotype: The antigen is unknown.

The authors ran a second PCR of roughly 6 to 12 cycles using a sample-barcoded 5' primer and a J-beta primer mix. Each TCR beta cDNA got a 12-nucleotide random molecular identifier. Each CDR3 protein is one row after TCRdb ran MiXCR on the 5' RACE reads. In the table there are 650,000 to 800,000 distinct CDR3 sequences, 44% of which are singletons. This CDR3 is built from 15 residues. V was cut by 6 bases and J by 0 bases, with 12 bases left in between. The sample consisted of blood. The V gene is TRBV12-3 or TRBV12-4, the J gene TRBJ1-3, with a weak D call TRBD1 (5 bases). The sequence was obtained from a man aged 60 to 75 in good health. The CDR3 protein is CASREQALSGNTIYF. Written as DNA, the CDR3 is TGTGCCAGCAGGGAACAGGCTCTCTCTGGAAACACCATATATTTT.